This is a list of T cell receptor beta chains from one sample in a study of shared clonotypes between healthy human individuals. TCRdb's table, derived via immunoSEQ multiplex PCR, lists solely in-frame clones and lacks some. The table records hundreds of thousands of clones, 90% to 97% of them present only once. Sequencing was done on a sample of naive CD8+ T cells sorted from blood. The source is a woman aged 30 to 39 in good health. Each CDR3 is given with its conserved first and last residue. Each record gives: J gene, D gene, clone size, V gene, CDR3 protein, CDR3 DNA. D genes are given only for firm matches. The size field is filled for only some rows; it gives once, few, many or a size class.

>TRBJ2-7|.|.|TRBV4-1
CASSYRSSYEQYF
TGCGCCAGCAGCTACAGGAGCTCCTACGAGCAGTACTTC
>TRBJ2-5|.|.|TRBV6-1
CASSEAGVVETQYF
TGTGCCAGCAGTGAAGCAGGGGTGGTGGAGACCCAGTACTTC
>TRBJ2-7|TRBD1|.|TRBV2
CASRLPGQGLYEQYF
TGTGCCAGCAGACTACCGGGACAGGGACTCTACGAGCAGTACTTC
>TRBJ1-2|.|.|TRBV27
CASSFSQGLGGYTF
TGTGCCAGCAGTTTTTCTCAGGGGTTGGGCGGCTACACCTTC
>TRBJ2-1|.|.|TRBV19
CASSIVGGGPNEQFF
TGTGCCAGTAGTATAGTGGGGGGAGGCCCCAATGAGCAGTTCTTC
>TRBJ2-7|TRBD1|.|TRBV4-1
CASSQGDRGLSYEQYF
TGCGCCAGCAGCCAGGGAGACAGGGGGCTGTCCTACGAGCAGTACTTC
>TRBJ2-1|.|.|TRBV7-9
CASSLDGGPGGNEQFF
TGTGCCAGCAGCTTAGATGGGGGACCAGGAGGGAATGAGCAGTTCTTC
>TRBJ1-1|.|.|TRBV11-2
CASSLDQGGTEAFF
TGTGCCAGCAGCTTAGATCAGGGCGGCACTGAAGCTTTCTTT
>TRBJ1-1|.|.|TRBV30
CAWSVLDNTEAFF
TGTGCCTGGAGTGTACTGGATAACACTGAAGCTTTCTTT
>TRBJ2-1|.|.|TRBV9
CASSSSPGDEQFF
TGTGCCAGCAGCTCTTCCCCGGGGGATGAGCAGTTCTTC
>TRBJ2-7|.|.|TRBV2
CASSEVNYEQYF
TGTGCCAGCAGTGAAGTTAACTACGAGCAGTACTTC
>TRBJ1-1|TRBD1|.|TRBV28
CASSYLLDREGTEAFF
TGTGCCAGCAGTTACCTACTGGACAGGGAGGGCACTGAAGCTTTCTTT
>TRBJ1-3|.|.|TRBV19
CASRGGSGNTIYF
TGTGCCAGTAGAGGCGGGTCTGGAAACACCATATATTTT
>TRBJ2-2|TRBD2|.|TRBV5-1
CASSFRVAGAPGTGELFF
TGCGCCAGCAGCTTCAGGGTAGCGGGAGCACCGGGCACCGGGGAGCTGTTTTTT
>TRBJ2-1|.|once|TRBV15
CATSSSEGLAIHEQFF
TGTGCCACCAGCAGTTCTGAAGGGCTAGCGATCCATGAGCAGTTCTTC
>TRBJ1-1|.|.|TRBV9
CASSPTGGDTEAFF
TGTGCCAGCAGCCCTACAGGAGGGGACACTGAAGCTTTCTTT
>TRBJ1-1|TRBD1|once|TRBV5-1
CASSLAVRGRTEAFF
TGCGCCAGCAGCTTGGCCGTCAGGGGGCGAACTGAAGCTTTCTTT
>TRBJ2-3|.|.|TRBV7-9
CASSSDTQYF
TGTGCCAGCAGCTCAGATACGCAGTATTTT
>TRBJ2-7|TRBD2|.|TRBV9
CASSVGTSGSNEQYF
TGTGCCAGCAGCGTAGGAACTAGCGGGAGCAACGAGCAGTACTTC
>TRBJ1-2|.|.|TRBV5-1
CASNFDPQGYGYTF
TGCGCCAGCAATTTTGACCCCCAGGGCTATGGCTACACCTTC
>TRBJ2-7|.|.|TRBV13
CASSSFSYEQYF
TGTGCCAGCAGCTCCTTCTCCTACGAGCAGTACTTC
>TRBJ2-1|TRBD2|.|TRBV29-1
CSVETRGGGNEQFF
TGCAGCGTTGAGACTCGCGGGGGAGGGAATGAGCAGTTCTTC
>TRBJ2-5|TRBD2|.|TRBV5-1
CASSLDRTSAVLETQYF
TGCGCCAGCAGCTTGGACCGGACTAGCGCCGTCCTGGAGACCCAGTACTTC
>TRBJ2-3|TRBD2|.|TRBV5-4
CASSLALASFTDTQYF
TGTGCCAGCAGCTTGGCACTAGCGAGTTTCACAGATACGCAGTATTTT
>TRBJ2-3|TRBD2|.|TRBV2
CASRRTSGSRDAQYF
TGTGCCAGCAGACGGACTAGCGGGAGCCGAGATGCGCAGTATTTT
>TRBJ1-1|.|few|TRBV27
CASSFPGNTEAFF
TGTGCCAGCAGTTTCCCGGGGAACACTGAAGCTTTCTTT
>TRBJ2-7|TRBD2|.|TRBV7-2
CASSPPTSGRGYEQYF
TGTGCCAGCAGTCCTCCGACTAGCGGGAGGGGCTACGAGCAGTACTTC
>TRBJ2-5|TRBD1|.|TRBV6-5
CASRRTGLGETQYF
TGTGCCAGCAGACGGACAGGGCTAGGAGAGACCCAGTACTTC
>TRBJ2-7|.|.|TRBV10-3
CAISESPLDRAYEQYF
TGTGCCATCAGTGAGTCTCCTCTTGACCGGGCCTACGAGCAGTACTTC
>TRBJ2-1|.|.|TRBV28
CASSLASNEQFF
TGTGCCAGCAGTTTAGCCAGCAATGAGCAGTTCTTC
>TRBJ2-1|TRBD2|.|TRBV27
CASSLLLAGGPSHEQFF
TGTGCCAGCAGTTTATTGTTAGCGGGAGGACCCTCTCATGAGCAGTTCTTC
>TRBJ1-1|.|.|TRBV12-2
CASRLVRGGEKEAFF
TGTGCAAGTCGCTTAGTTAGAGGGGGGGAGAAGGAAGCTTTCTTT
>TRBJ2-7|.|.|TRBV5-5
CASSLGDTSYEQYF
TGTGCCAGCAGCTTGGGGGACACCTCCTACGAGCAGTACTTC
>TRBJ2-2|.|.|TRBV6-1
CASSERTNTGELFF
TGTGCCAGCTCGGAGCGGACGAACACCGGGGAGCTGTTTTTT
>TRBJ1-5|TRBD1|.|TRBV6-5
CASKVLQGADQPQHF
TGTGCCAGCAAAGTTCTTCAGGGGGCCGATCAGCCCCAGCATTTT
>TRBJ1-1|.|.|TRBV6-6
CASSYSIAGDTEAFF
TGTGCCAGCAGTTACTCGATAGCAGGGGACACTGAAGCTTTCTTT
>TRBJ2-1|.|.|TRBV6-5
CASSYSSGDEQFF
TGTGCCAGCAGTTATTCGAGCGGCGATGAGCAGTTCTTC
>TRBJ1-2|.|.|TRBV6-1
CASSEGQGLVYGYTF
TGTGCCAGCAGTGAAGGGCAGGGGCTGGTCTATGGCTACACCTTC
>TRBJ1-2|TRBD1|.|TRBV7-2
CASSLLAGTGGPVGYTF
TGTGCCAGCAGCCTGCTGGCGGGGACAGGGGGGCCGGTTGGCTACACCTTC
>TRBJ1-5|TRBD1|.|TRBV27
CASSLWGTVSNQPQHF
TGTGCCAGCAGTCTATGGGGGACAGTTAGCAATCAGCCCCAGCATTTT
>TRBJ2-1|.|.|TRBV27
CASSLSLDYNEQFF
TGTGCCAGCAGTTTAAGTTTGGACTACAATGAGCAGTTCTTC
>TRBJ1-6|.|.|TRBV28
CASSLSGLNGNSPLHF
TGTGCCAGCAGTTTATCAGGACTCAATGGGAATTCACCCCTCCACTTT
>TRBJ2-1|.|.|TRBV19
CASSWTLSYNEQFF
TGTGCCAGTAGCTGGACTTTATCCTACAATGAGCAGTTCTTC